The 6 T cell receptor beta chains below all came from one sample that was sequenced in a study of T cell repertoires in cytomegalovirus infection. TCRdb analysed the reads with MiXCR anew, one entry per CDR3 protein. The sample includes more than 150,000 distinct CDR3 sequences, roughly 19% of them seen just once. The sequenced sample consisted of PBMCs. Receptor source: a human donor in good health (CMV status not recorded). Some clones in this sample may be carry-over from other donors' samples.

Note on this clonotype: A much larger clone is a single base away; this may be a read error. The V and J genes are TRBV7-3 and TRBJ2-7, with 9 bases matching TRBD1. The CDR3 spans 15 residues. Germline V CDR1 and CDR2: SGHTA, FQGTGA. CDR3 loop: CGSSLTGTGMYEQYF. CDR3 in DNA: TGTGGCAGCAGCTTGACCGGGACAGGGATGTACGAGCAGTACTTC.

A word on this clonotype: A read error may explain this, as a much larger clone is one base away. CDR3 in DNA: TGTGCCAGCAGCTTTGAGGCAGGGATAGGCACTGTAGCTTTCTTT. Translated, it gives CASSFEAGIGTVAFF. V is TRBV7-8 and J is TRBJ1-1, with a possible D match to TRBD1 (5 bases). In germline, CDR1 is SGHVS, CDR2 FQNEAQ. The CDR3 is 15 residues long.

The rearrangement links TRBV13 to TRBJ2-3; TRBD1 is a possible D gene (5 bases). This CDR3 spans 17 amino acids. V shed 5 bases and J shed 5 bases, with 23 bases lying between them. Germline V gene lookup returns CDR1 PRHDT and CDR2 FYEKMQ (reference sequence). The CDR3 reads CASSLRRQPPAGDTQYF. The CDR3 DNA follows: TGTGCCAGCAGCCTAAGAAGACAGCCCCCGGCAGGAGATACGCAGTATTTT.

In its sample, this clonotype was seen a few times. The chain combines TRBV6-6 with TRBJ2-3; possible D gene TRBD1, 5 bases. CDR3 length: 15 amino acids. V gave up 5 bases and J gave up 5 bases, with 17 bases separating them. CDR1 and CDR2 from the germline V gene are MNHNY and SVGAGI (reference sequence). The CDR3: CASSQPKGAGDTQYF. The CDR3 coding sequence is TGTGCCAGCAGTCAACCCAAAGGGGCAGGAGATACGCAGTATTTT.

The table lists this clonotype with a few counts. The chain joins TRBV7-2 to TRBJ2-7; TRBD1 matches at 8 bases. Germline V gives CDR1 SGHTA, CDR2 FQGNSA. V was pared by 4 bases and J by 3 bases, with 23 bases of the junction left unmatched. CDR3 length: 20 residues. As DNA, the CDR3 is TGTGCCAGCAGCTACCAACCAAGACAGGGGCGCGGGACAAATCACTACGAGCAGTACTTC. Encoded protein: CASSYQPRQGRGTNHYEQYF.

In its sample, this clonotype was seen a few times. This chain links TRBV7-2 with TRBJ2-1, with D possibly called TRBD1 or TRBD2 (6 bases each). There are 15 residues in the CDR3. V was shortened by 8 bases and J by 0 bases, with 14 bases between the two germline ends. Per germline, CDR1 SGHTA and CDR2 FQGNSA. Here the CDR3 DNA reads TGTGCCAGCCTCCAAGGGGGGAGCTCCTACAATGAGCAGTTCTTC. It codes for CASLQGGSSYNEQFF.